The sequence of this T cell receptor beta chain was determined in a study of glioma-infiltrating T cells after dendritic cell vaccination. At the level of the study: Autologous tumor lysate-pulsed dendritic cell vaccination was given between about 2003 and 2013. At biweekly intervals, patients got three intradermal dendritic cell vaccine injections.

The repertoire was sequenced with immunoSEQ multiplex PCR; TCRdb's copy has only in-frame clones and lacks some. The sample consists of around 78,000 clones, about nine tenths of them appearing once. V lost 3 bases to trimming and J lost 7 bases; unmatched junction nucleotides: 9. Germline-derived CDR1 and CDR2 are SGHTA and FQGNSA. There are 15 residues in the CDR3. Indicated time point: after dendritic cell vaccination, including at tumor progression/relapse. The input for sequencing was blood, taken after dendritic cell vaccination. The TCR sequence derives from a human donor with glioblastoma. The chain recombines TRBV7-2 with TRBJ1-5; 7 nucleotides line up with TRBD1. CDR3 sequence reads: CASSFTGEGGQPQHF. The CDR3 nucleotides read TGTGCCAGCAGCTTTACAGGGGAAGGAGGACAGCCCCAGCATTTT.